The present T cell receptor beta chain was sequenced within a study of shared clonotypes between healthy human individuals. Whole-study results and caveats: Generally, naive subsets (rather than memory subsets) showed larger estimated richness.

Using immunoSEQ multiplex PCR, the repertoire was profiled, and TCRdb retains in-frame clones only, with some absent. The table includes some 1 million clones, about 80% detected once. As concerns this clone: No antigen is known for it.

The CDR3 consists of 15 residues. The trim removed 2 bases at V and 7 bases at J, leaving 11 bases unmatched. The germline gives CDR1 GTSNPN, CDR2 SVGIG (reference sequence). The rearrangement links TRBV30 to TRBJ2-7, with 10 bases aligning to TRBD1. The sequence was obtained from a man younger than 35 in good health. What was sequenced was memory CD4+ T cells sorted from blood. The subset: CD45RA-negative fraction. As DNA, the CDR3 is TGTGCCTGGAGTACGATCGGACAGGGGGGTTGGGAGCAGTACTTC. This sequence encodes CAWSTIGQGGWEQYF.